This T cell receptor beta chain was observed in a study of CD8+CD57+ T cells in acquired aplastic anemia listed by TCRdb under 2018. Looking at the study overall: Extracted DNA from sorted CD4+ and CD8+ cells averaged around 3.3 ug, ranging from roughly 0.2 to 30 ug. Mean read counts for healthy donor samples were 8.5 million to 10.8 million for CD4+ cells and some 12 million for CD8+ cells.

TCR beta VDJ combination and CDR3 sequence profiling used genomic DNA as the template. An Illumina HiSeq 2000 was used for TCR repertoire sequencing. The paper's processing steps were these. TRBV/TRBJ rearrangement plots, CDR3 size and DJ length profiles, and Simpson's diversity index were used to assess repertoires. The most abundant DNA sequence in the deep sequencing data was taken as the immunodominant clone. CDR3 amino acid sequences were checked for sharing between subjects and were compared against published repertoires and the VDJdb database. TCRdb reprocessing: public reads trimmed at Q25 with fastp, clones called with MiXCR, in-frame beta chains kept. Rows are unified per CDR3 protein, each entry keeping the most common DNA and genes. These V and J calls originate from TCRdb's pipeline instead of the authors' own analysis. In this sample the table shows some 200,000 distinct CDR3 sequences, approximately 60% of which occur a single time. The top ten constitute approximately 30% of the sample.

For this chain, trimming is 6 bases at the V end and 4 bases at the J end, and the number of junction bases without a gene match is 9. The germline V gene encodes CDR1 MDHEN and CDR2 SYDVKM. Reading from cysteine to phenylalanine, the CDR3 counts 15 amino acids. The read is trimmed to its CDR3 DNA, 45 bases read in frame from base 1. What the work shows at the level of the full study, not this receptor alone: CD8+ Simpson's diversity did not differ significantly between patients and healthy controls (P=0.060). Twenty-nine CD8+ CDR3 sequences were found to be shared between patients and controls, but these sequences appeared to be highly expressed in patients and within the immunodominant clones of the patients.

Regarding this clonotype: Its target antigen remains unknown. Base qualities are not recorded, but no much larger clone differs from it by a single base.

The study deep-sequenced TCR repertoires of sorted CD4+ and CD8+ blood T cells from severe aplastic anemia patients and healthy subjects. Ficoll-Paque density gradient centrifugation was used to isolate peripheral blood mononuclear cells. Before DNA was extracted, CD4+ and CD8+ T cells were sorted using either FACS or magnetic beads. The TCR originated in a human donor in good health. Sequencing was carried out using sorted CD4+, CD8+, or CD8+CD57+ T cells (not recorded which) from PBMCs. The chain employs TRBV28 and TRBJ2-5, and 9 bases in between align with TRBD1. The CDR3 sequence is CASRTSGTGLETQYF. The nucleotide sequence is TGTGCCAGCAGAACCTCCGGGACAGGGCTAGAGACCCAGTACTTC.